This T cell receptor beta chain was profiled in a study of robustness of blood B and T cell sequencing (dated by TCRdb to between 2018 and 2020). Looking at the study overall: The study aimed to determine how much peripheral blood is needed to reliably characterize an individual's TCRbeta and IgG repertoires. In each of the roughly 11 independently drawn blood samples, both the TCRbeta and the IgG repertoires were quantified. For technical replicates, two replicate TCRbeta cDNA libraries were prepared from one shared RNA pool that came from a single 10 ml draw.

What the study reported, not specific to this receptor: A full plateau was not reached by TCRbeta rarefaction curves, suggesting under-sequencing or many low-abundance clonotypes. Coverage of the top 10,000 TCRbeta clonotypes approached saturation when 3 or 4 tubes (roughly 26-45 ml blood) were combined. No improvement in the overlap of rare TCRbeta clonotypes was observed when tubes were pooled, implying that much larger blood volumes would be needed for rare TCRbeta clonotypes to be captured. Every single 10 ml sample contained the 1,000 most abundant TCRbeta clonotypes from the pooled draws. Of the top 10,000 TCRbeta clonotypes in one technical replicate library, around 95% were also found in the other technical replicate library. Immediate fractionation was required for EDTA tubes, so the use of EDTA tubes in multi-site collections was limited. Evidence of cross-contamination, likely caused by batch processing, was seen in one pair of TCRbeta libraries, and the UMI-sequence pairs shared between the two libraries were removed.

V drops 8 bases and J drops 7 bases, leaving 9 bases in between. CDR1 and CDR2 were assigned from the germline V gene (reference sequence) as SEHNR and FQNEAQ. The CDR3, from cysteine to phenylalanine, totals 11 residues. Just CDR3 DNA is preserved here, 33 bases in frame from base 1. mRNA, which captures expressed receptors, was used instead of genomic DNA for quantification of TCRbeta repertoires. Buffy coat leukocytes were collected into Trizol, and RNA was extracted with the Direct-zol RNA MiniPrep Plus kit without cell sorting. EDTA blood tubes were centrifuged immediately at 4°C to separate plasma, buffy coat and red blood cells. To prepare the library, PCR was applied. For sequencing, an Illumina MiSeq was employed. SMARTScribe reverse transcriptase and a 5' template-switch oligo, by which a universal priming site was added, were used for cDNA synthesis. The template-switch oligo carried a 12-nucleotide random unique molecular identifier (UMI) that tagged each cDNA molecule. During reverse transcription, chain-specific reverse primers targeted TCRbeta transcripts. Uracil DNA glycosylase treatment was used to remove residual template-switch adapters, and a Qiagen MinElute kit was used to purify the cDNA. The first PCR used KAPA HiFi HotStart ReadyMix for 23 cycles, split across four 50 ul reactions with step-out primers. Products of the first-round PCR were gel-purified before additional amplification. Illumina Nextera adapters were attached in a second PCR of about 8 cycles, and the libraries were then purified and pooled. The UMI barcode for each TCRbeta molecule was captured by a 50-nucleotide 5' read. The published analysis was carried out like this. Reads were grouped by UMI into consensus reads using the MIGEC toolkit. PEAR was used to merge forward and reverse consensus reads, producing the final reads. A custom decontamination script removed identical UMI-sequence pairs shared across libraries, treating them as cross-sample contamination. V(D)J assignment and CDR3 extraction were performed with MIGMAP, a wrapper around IgBLAST. A TCR clonotype was defined by an identical V gene, J gene and CDR3 amino acid sequence; no sequencing was done for CDR1 and CDR2. TCRdb ran its own pipeline on the public reads, namely fastp trimming at Q25 and MiXCR clone calling, and kept in-frame beta chains. Here each entry gathers all rows of one CDR3 protein and keeps the most common genes and DNA. The V and J calls were not made by the authors but by TCRdb's processing. This sample gives roughly 2,100 distinct CDR3 sequences in total; approximately 76% of them show up just once. The ten largest clones represent approximately 44% of the sample.

This clonotype is categorized as large (0.1 to 1%). This clone's antigen is unknown. No per-base quality is available; no much larger clone lies one base away. The sequenced material came from peripheral blood. This clonotype originated in a human donor in good health. This receptor chain uses TRBV7-9 and TRBJ2-1; the D gene assignment is ambiguous. The CDR3 is CASGNSNEQFF. The nucleotide sequence is given as TGTGCCAGCGGCAATTCAAATGAGCAGTTCTTC.